The TCR beta chain described here comes from a study of neurological immune-mediated disorders. General study points: Expansion of TCR clones was greatest in HTLV-1-associated myelopathy and smallest in multiple sclerosis, where it fell below that of healthy controls. No expanded-clone CDR3 amino acid sequence recurred across subjects, suggesting private TCR-beta repertoires.

The V gene lost 2 bases and the J gene lost 3 bases, with 8 bases spanning the gap. CDR3 length: 13 residues. Germline CDR1 WNHNN, CDR2 SYGVQD (reference sequence). Time point indicated: technical triplicate 3. The sorted-subset TCR libraries were prepared using 1 million CD4+ or CD8+ T cells as the starting material. The cDNA was synthesized by 5'RACE incorporating 10-nucleotide random UMIs. TCRdb reprocessed the 5' RACE reads via MiXCR and lists one record per CDR3 protein. This table holds nearly 30,000 distinct CDR3 sequences, roughly a sixth found once. This clonotype was recorded many times. What it recognizes is unknown.

Sequencing input: CD4+ T cells from blood. V and J are TRBV10-1 and TRBJ2-7; maybe TRBD2 (5 bases). This receptor was taken from a female donor with HTLV-1-associated myelopathy (HAM/TSP). The CDR3 DNA follows: TGCGCCAGCAGTGAGGAGGGCATCTACGAGCAGTACTTC. Translating it yields CASSEEGIYEQYF.